The subject of this entry is one TCR beta chain. Its target is unknown. The V end lost 1 base, the J end lost 0 bases, and 7 bases lay between the germline ends. In germline, CDR1 is DFQATT, CDR2 SNEGSKA (reference sequence). The CDR3 is 13 residues long. This entry comes from a study of T cells in Graves' hyperthyroidism and ophthalmopathy. Points from the study as a whole: The model made its ophthalmopathy prediction, and onset followed a median about 5.9 months later.

RNA transcripts gave rise to amplified TCR beta CDR3 regions. Carried out on the TCR CDR3, a first-round RT-PCR used the HTBI primer set. TCRdb reanalysed the multiplex PCR reads using MiXCR and keeps one entry per CDR3 protein. The sample shows some 370,000 distinct CDR3 sequences, about 14% of them seen only once. This TCR was sampled from a man aged 45-65 years with Graves' ophthalmopathy. This sequence joins TRBV20-1 and TRBJ2-7; D may be TRBD1 (6 bases). Source material: blood. DNA of the CDR3: TGCAGTGCTAGAGCGACAGGCTCCTACGAGCAGTACTTC. It is translated as CSARATGSYEQYF.